The 14 T cell receptor beta chains given below trace back to one sample, sequenced in a study of OX40 agonist ivuxolimab in advanced cancers. Using immunoSEQ multiplex PCR, the repertoire was profiled, and TCRdb retains in-frame clones only, with some absent. The sample lists about 39,000 clones; roughly 90% were seen once. This specimen consisted of CD4+ or CD8+ T cells sorted from blood, obtained in a trial of the OX40 agonist ivuxolimab. The receptors originated from an adult with an advanced solid tumor such as melanoma, head and neck, liver or kidney cancer.

J is TRBJ2-7 and V is TRBV19; D is unresolved. Germline assignment: CDR1 LNHDA and CDR2 SQIVND (reference sequence). This CDR3 comprises 12 residues. Trimming stripped 4 bases from V and 5 bases from J, with 9 bases between. The CDR3 DNA sequence: TGTGCCAGTAGTACCCCACCTCACGAGCAGTACTTC. Amino acid sequence: CASSTPPHEQYF.

The J gene is TRBJ2-7, the V gene TRBV14, with D hard to call. V gave up 4 bases and J gave up 0 bases, with 10 bases separating them. Germline CDR1 is SGHDN and CDR2 is FVKESK. The CDR3 has 14 amino acids. The CDR3 sequence is CASSPYGSSYEQYF. CDR3 nucleotide sequence: TGTGCCAGCAGCCCCTATGGGTCCTCCTACGAGCAGTACTTC.

The gene calls are TRBV28 and TRBJ2-1, with 10 bases lining up with TRBD2. There are 19 residues in the CDR3. Per germline, CDR1 MDHEN and CDR2 SYDVKM. With V trimmed by 6 bases and J by 6 bases, 20 bases remained unmatched. The DNA for the CDR3 is TGTGCCAGCAGCCAACGACCACTAGCGGGACCGACCGGGAGCAATGAGCAGTTCTTC. Translating gives CASSQRPLAGPTGSNEQFF. The complete variable domain, with remaining parts taken from reference TRBV28 and TRBJ2-1, reads DVKVTQSSRYLVKRTGEKVFLECVQDMDHENMFWYRQDPGLGLRLIYFSYDVKMKEKGDIPEGYSVSREKKERFSLILESASTNQTSMYLCASSQRPLAGPTGSNEQFFGPGTRLTVL.

This clone was seen a single time. This sequence joins TRBV9 and TRBJ1-5; D remains unclear. Trimming shortened V by 0 bases and J by 4 bases, and 11 bases separated the two germline ends. Per germline, CDR1 SGDLS and CDR2 YYNGEE. The length of the CDR3 is 15 residues. Here the CDR3 DNA reads TGTGCCAGCAGCGTAGGTCCCGGAACTAATCAGCCCCAGCATTTT. Protein: CASSVGPGTNQPQHF.

V gene TRBV7-8 combines with J gene TRBJ2-3, with no clear D. Germline V CDR1 and CDR2: SGHVS, FQNEAQ. The CDR3 has 15 residues. V shed 1 base and J shed 0 bases, with 8 bases lying between them. For the CDR3, the DNA is TGTGCCAGCAGCTTAGACGTTGGGAGCACAGATACGCAGTATTTT. This translates into CASSLDVGSTDTQYF. Full variable domain (missing parts from reference TRBV7-8 and TRBJ2-3): GAGVSQSPRYKVAKRGQDVALRCDPISGHVSLFWYQQALGQGPEFLTYFQNEAQLDKSGLPSDRFFAERPEGSVSTLKIQRTQQEDSAVYLCASSLDVGSTDTQYFGPGTRLTVL.

The rearrangement links TRBV28 to TRBJ2-7; 13 nucleotides agree with TRBD2. The CDR3 runs to 15 residues. Germline CDR1 and CDR2: MDHEN and SYDVKM. V was pared by 5 bases and J by 7 bases, with 8 bases of the junction left unmatched. CDR3 coding DNA: TGTGCCAGCAGTCTTACTAGCGGGAGGGTGGGTGAGCAGTACTTC. Translated, it gives CASSLTSGRVGEQYF.

This chain's CDR3 is CASMSGSPHEQYF. The CDR3 bases are TGTGCCAGCATGAGCGGGAGTCCCCACGAGCAGTACTTC. The chain combines TRBV2 with TRBJ2-7; 8 positions agree with TRBD2. V dropped 7 bases and J dropped 5; count of bases not matched to a gene: 7. This CDR3 is built from 13 residues. CDR1 is SNHLY and CDR2 is FYNNEI in the germline V gene.

The genes are TRBV6-5 and TRBJ2-3, with 10 bases matching TRBD2. Germline loops: CDR1 MNHEY, CDR2 SVGAGI. The V and J ends lost 6 bases and 1 base, in that order; junction bases with no gene match: 1. CDR3 size: 14 residues. The CDR3 DNA is TGTGCCAGCAGGAGCGGGAGGGGCACAGATACGCAGTATTTT. It is translated as CASRSGRGTDTQYF.

V is TRBV7-2 and J is TRBJ2-1, with a weak D call TRBD1 (6 bases). Germline CDR1 SGHTA, CDR2 FQGNSA. V lost 1 base and J lost 0, with 10 bases in between. This CDR3 is built from 16 residues. CDR3 DNA: TGTGCCAGCAGCTTAGATCAGGGGAGCTCCTACAATGAGCAGTTCTTC. Translating it yields CASSLDQGSSYNEQFF.

The gene calls are TRBV19 and TRBJ2-7; D gene ambiguous. Per germline, CDR1 LNHDA and CDR2 SQIVND (reference sequence). V lost 3 bases, J lost 3 bases, and 9 bases lay in between. This CDR3 comprises 13 residues. The CDR3 loop is CASSIGPVYEQYF. The CDR3 bases are TGTGCCAGTAGTATCGGTCCCGTCTACGAGCAGTACTTC. Together with reference TRBV19 and TRBJ2-7, the CDR3 gives the full variable domain: DGGITQSPKYLFRKEGQNVTLSCEQNLNHDAMYWYRQDPGQGLRLIYYSQIVNDFQKGDIAEGYSVSREKKESFPLTVTSAQKNPTAFYLCASSIGPVYEQYFGPGTRLTVT.

The gene calls are TRBV27 and TRBJ1-1; no clear D gene. V lost 5 bases and J lost 1, with 14 bases in between. This CDR3 comprises 15 residues. Looked up from germline, CDR1 is MNHEY and CDR2 is SMNVEV (reference sequence). CDR3 in amino acids: CASSIHAEQNTEAFF. CDR3 DNA sequence: TGTGCCAGCAGTATCCACGCCGAGCAGAACACTGAAGCTTTCTTT.

CDR3 in DNA: TGTGCCAGCAGCCCACCCGGCCCGGAAACTAGCACAGATACGCAGTATTTT. This codes for CASSPPGPETSTDTQYF. The gene calls are TRBV7-9 and TRBJ2-3; D is unclear. Germline assignment: CDR1 SEHNR and CDR2 FQNEAQ (reference sequence). The CDR3 runs 17 residues. Trimming stripped 5 bases from V and 0 bases from J, with 18 bases between.

The chain employs TRBV7-9 and TRBJ2-7; 7 bases are shared with TRBD2. With 1 base clipped from V and 5 bases from J, the junction kept 11 bases outside the gene matches. There are 16 residues in the CDR3. CDR1 SEHNR and CDR2 FQNEAQ come from the germline V gene (reference sequence). The CDR3 protein is CASSLGARGSSHEQYF. Written as DNA, the CDR3 is TGTGCCAGCAGCTTAGGTGCTCGCGGGAGTTCCCACGAGCAGTACTTC.

This chain connects TRBV7-9 to TRBJ1-2; D not resolved. CDR1 SEHNR and CDR2 FQNEAQ come from the germline V gene (reference sequence). The CDR3 has 13 amino acids. The V end lost 7 bases, the J end lost 8 bases, and 17 bases lay between the germline ends. The CDR3 DNA sequence: TGTGCCAGCAATTCGCCCGGCCCGTCGGGCTACACCTTC. It codes for CASNSPGPSGYTF.